The rows below give T cell receptor beta chains drawn from one sample of a study of T cell responses to AZD1222 COVID-19 vaccine. Here immunoSEQ multiplex PCR was the method, and the copy in TCRdb shows in-frame clones only, minus some. This table holds about 130,000 clones, approximately 80% found once. The specimen was peripheral blood, collected on day 0 of AZD1222 vaccination. The receptors derive from an adult in good health. CDR3s leave out the opening cysteine and the closing phenylalanine or tryptophan. A row's size may be missing; if present it is once, few, many or a size class.

CDR3	size	V
ASSPPALAGGKETQY	NA	TRBV18
ASSEPPKATGNTIY	NA	TRBV10-2
ASSLYNEQF	NA	TRBV27
ASSLGVFQETQY	once	TRBV27
ASSTGQGGNQPQH	NA	TRBV19
ASSRTGGYTEAF	NA	TRBV3-1/TRBV3-2
ASSAGQGFTQPQH	NA	TRBV6-5
ASSLDQYNEQF	NA	TRBV7-4
ASSIKDAGELF	NA	TRBV12-3/TRBV12-4
ASSLSPTDNEKLF	NA	TRBV5-6
ASSRTGGNTGELF	few	TRBV3-1/TRBV3-2
ASSPGTGVYNSPLH	NA	TRBV5-1
ASSVTAPGGNSPLH	NA	TRBV28
ASSLAGSYSGNTIY	few	TRBV7-9
ASSLGGSGQPDYGYT	few	TRBV5-4
AIRDTLEGNTIY	NA	TRBV10-3
ASSIQAVENQPQH	once	TRBV19
ASSVVNFSGQGNEQF	once	TRBV2
ASSRASPGANVLT	NA	TRBV6-5
ASSQEVQGGGYT	NA	TRBV7-9
ASSSGETGGAGANVLT	NA	TRBV9
ATSDPGGSSGGYETQY	NA	TRBV24-1
ASSLPDSNGGYT	NA	TRBV28
ASSENRGLVSVAF	NA	TRBV6-1
ASSVETGAEQF	NA	TRBV9
ASSLLLLSNYGYT	NA	TRBV7-8
ASSIRDRPWGGYT	NA	TRBV9
ASSPYGTESYNEQF	NA	TRBV27
ASRANSPLH	NA	TRBV2
ASSVEGGGKLF	NA	TRBV9
ASSLGQSTYNEQF	NA	TRBV7-6
ASSPRHGRGSRDTGELF	NA	TRBV9
ASALAGVYEQY	NA	TRBV5-1
ASSLWITTGLMNTEAF	few	TRBV28
ASREGQGPNQPQH	NA	TRBV28
ASSEWRTGAYEQY	once	TRBV25-1
ASSLQAYGYT	once	TRBV28
ASSPGRSNTEAF	NA	TRBV11-2
ASSARGTGTEAEAF	once	TRBV9
ASSFRPAHEQF	NA	TRBV14
ATSSTKVAMREKLF	NA	TRBV15
ASSLYGTGRRTEAF	NA	TRBV18
ASSEGQGTYNEQF	once	TRBV27
ASSHLERNEKLF	many	TRBV7-9
ASSHRQGYSPLH	NA	TRBV5-8
ASSRPGLAGGETQY	NA	TRBV28
ASRKTGTGGPDTQY	NA	TRBV7-6
ASSLQPNQPQH	NA	TRBV7-8
ASSQGGGSNSPLH	NA	TRBV11-2
ASSLSVQGYEQY	NA	TRBV28